Below are 32 T cell receptor beta chains sequenced from a single sample in a study of CD8 T cells in ankylosing spondylitis. TCRdb itself ran the 5' RACE reads through MiXCR, one entry per CDR3 protein. The top ten clones hold 13% to 15% of a sample with around 150,000 distinct CDR3 sequences, around 42% of them seen once. The specimen was synovial fluid, either unsorted or a sorted T cell fraction (not recorded which). These receptors came from a male donor with ankylosing spondylitis.

This chain connects TRBV12-3 or TRBV12-4 to TRBJ2-1; 9 bases match TRBD2. V trimming: 4 bases; J trimming: 8 bases; junction bases outside the gene matches: 9. CDR3 length: 15 amino acids. In nucleotides, the CDR3 is TGTGCCAGCAGTTCGAAGCGGGAGGAGGTTTATGAGCAGTTCTTC. Translated, it gives CASSSKREEVYEQFF.

This sequence joins TRBV6-5 and TRBJ2-1; the match to TRBD2 covers 7 bases. Trimming took 3 bases from V and 8 from J; bases not matched to a gene: 7. This CDR3 has 14 residues. Germline V gene data show CDR1 as MNHEY and CDR2 as SVGAGI. The CDR3 bases are TGTGCCAGCAGTTATTCGACTAGCTTCCATGAGCAGTTCTTC. The encoded protein is CASSYSTSFHEQFF.

The V call is TRBV20-1, the J call TRBJ2-1; 9 bases are a match to TRBD2. CDR3 length equals 16 residues. Trimming at V came to 4 bases and at J to 4 bases, leaving 11 bases not matched to a gene. Germline values: CDR1 DFQATT, CDR2 SNEGSKA (reference sequence). DNA for the CDR3: TGCAGTGCTACCATTCTAGCGGGAAAATTGTACAATGAGCAGTTCTTC. Amino acid sequence: CSATILAGKLYNEQFF.

The chain links TRBV27 to TRBJ1-4, with D possibly TRBD1 on 6 matching bases. The CDR3 has 17 amino acids. Looked up from germline, CDR1 is MNHEY and CDR2 is SMNVEV (reference sequence). V was trimmed by 0 bases and J by 8 bases, leaving 19 bases between them. CDR3 loop: CASSLSAPTGLEEKLFF. CDR3 nucleotides: TGTGCCAGCAGTTTATCAGCCCCGACAGGACTTGAAGAAAAACTGTTTTTT.

The V and J genes are TRBV6-2 or TRBV6-3 and TRBJ2-7; TRBD2 might be the D (5 bases). V was pared by 0 bases and J by 1 base, with 10 bases between. The CDR3 consists of 15 residues. In germline, CDR1 is MNHEY, CDR2 SVGEGT. CDR3 DNA sequence: TGTGCCAGCAGTTACTCGATGCAGCGGTCCTACGAGCAGTACTTC. Protein sequence: CASSYSMQRSYEQYF.

The rearrangement uses TRBV28 and TRBJ2-2; D is unresolved. V dropped 5 bases and J dropped 8 bases, with 9 bases sitting between them. Germline loops: CDR1 MDHEN, CDR2 SYDVKM. The CDR3 spans 12 residues. For the CDR3, the DNA is TGTGCCAGCAGTCTGGGGTTGGGGGAGCTGTTTTTT. Translating gives CASSLGLGELFF.

Written as DNA, the CDR3 is TGTGCCAGCAGCTTTTCTCCTTGGACACTCTATAATTCACCCCTCCACTTT. Translation gives CASSFSPWTLYNSPLHF. The chain combines TRBV5-6 with TRBJ1-6; D possibly corresponds to TRBD1 (5 bases). The CDR3 loop spans 17 amino acids. Germline-derived CDR1 and CDR2 are SGHDT and YYEEEE. V was clipped by 2 bases and J by 3 bases, with 15 bases between them.

This chain connects TRBV5-1 to TRBJ1-2, with D unresolved. Germline CDR1 is SGHRS and CDR2 is YFSETQ. Deletions cut 1 base from V and 5 bases from J, with 12 bases between. The CDR3 loop spans 14 amino acids. The CDR3, as DNA: TGCGCCAGCAGCTTGCCTTGGGTCTCGTATGGCTACACCTTC. Its translation is CASSLPWVSYGYTF.

This chain joins TRBV10-3 and TRBJ1-1; 8 bases are shared with TRBD1. Germline values: CDR1 ENHRY, CDR2 SYGVKD. V trimming: 3 bases; J trimming: 0 bases; junction bases outside the gene matches: 12. CDR3 length equals 18 residues. CDR3 sequence: CAISEQVDRVPMNTEAFF. The CDR3 DNA reads as TGTGCCATCAGTGAACAGGTGGACAGGGTTCCCATGAACACTGAAGCTTTCTTT.

The V gene is TRBV4-1, the J gene TRBJ1-1; no definite D call. This CDR3 spans 16 amino acids. V lost 0 bases and J lost 0, with 11 bases in between. CDR1 is MGHRA, CDR2 YSYEKL, per germline. CDR3 region: CASSQDRVYLNTEAFF. Written as DNA, the CDR3 is TGCGCCAGCAGCCAAGATCGAGTTTACCTGAACACTGAAGCTTTCTTT.

The rearrangement joins TRBV20-1 to TRBJ2-3; D possibly corresponds to TRBD2 (5 bases). CDR3 size: 13 residues. Trimming stripped 7 bases from V and 2 bases from J, with 13 bases between. Germline V lookup: CDR1 DFQATT, CDR2 SNEGSKA (reference sequence). The CDR3 DNA sequence: TGCAGTGGTGGACTCTACTTCACAGATACGCAGTATTTT. This codes for CSGGLYFTDTQYF.

A few counts support this clonotype. V and J are TRBV7-9 and TRBJ2-3; D is undetermined. CDR1 is SEHNR and CDR2 is FQNEAQ in the germline V gene (reference sequence). This CDR3 has 13 amino acids. Trimming stripped 0 bases from V and 5 bases from J, with 6 bases between. The CDR3 loop is CASSLAGIDTQYF. CDR3 nucleotide sequence: TGTGCCAGCAGCTTAGCGGGGATAGATACGCAGTATTTT.

Only a few counts were recorded for this clonotype. The chain recombines TRBV28 with TRBJ2-5; D gene ambiguous. V lost 8 bases and J lost 0, with 16 bases in between. CDR3 length equals 15 residues. Germline V gene lookup returns CDR1 MDHEN and CDR2 SYDVKM. CDR3 amino acids: CASLPASRYQETQYF. The CDR3 DNA reads as TGTGCCAGCCTCCCGGCCAGCCGGTACCAAGAGACCCAGTACTTC.

This clonotype came up once. CDR3 loop: CAISEPPTGYLYEQYF. For the CDR3, the DNA is TGTGCCATCAGTGAGCCCCCCACAGGGTATCTCTACGAGCAGTACTTC. This rearrangement joins TRBV10-3 to TRBJ2-7; maybe TRBD1 (6 bases). Trimming left V 2 bases short and J 3 bases short, with 17 bases between. Germline V gene lookup returns CDR1 ENHRY and CDR2 SYGVKD. This CDR3 has 16 residues.

In this sample, this clonotype turned up a few times. The chain has TRBV3-1 and TRBJ2-7; maybe TRBD2 (5 bases). This CDR3 has 15 amino acids. Germline CDR1 LGHDT, CDR2 YNNKEL (reference sequence). Trimming cost V 5 bases and J 5 bases, with 19 bases left between them. CDR3 sequence: CASSSDGDMGNEQYF. CDR3 nucleotide sequence: TGTGCCAGCAGCTCGGACGGGGATATGGGGAACGAGCAGTACTTC.

The chain employs TRBV6-2 or TRBV6-3 and TRBJ1-5, with unresolved D. Per germline, CDR1 MNHEY and CDR2 SVGEGT. Trimming removed 7 bases at V and 5 bases at J, with 15 bases between. The CDR3 is 14 amino acids. The CDR3 loop reads CASTSEGNHQPQHF. CDR3 nucleotide sequence: TGTGCCAGCACCTCGGAGGGTAACCATCAGCCCCAGCATTTT.

The chain joins TRBV20-1 to TRBJ2-7; TRBD2 aligns across 10 bases. Germline CDR1 reads DFQATT; CDR2 reads SNEGSKA (reference sequence). The CDR3 contains 15 residues. Unmatched junction bases numbered 4, after V lost 0 bases and J lost 2 bases. Here the CDR3 reads CSARDMLAGAYEQYF. In DNA, the CDR3 is TGCAGTGCTAGAGATATGCTAGCGGGGGCCTACGAGCAGTACTTC.

The chain combines TRBV12-3 or TRBV12-4 with TRBJ2-1; the D call may be TRBD1 or TRBD2 (5 bases each). The CDR3 is made up of 16 amino acids. Trimming took off 6 bases at V and 8 bases at J, with 23 bases between the two ends. The CDR3 reads CASRPITWGYADEQFF. The CDR3 DNA follows: TGTGCCAGCAGGCCGATAACTTGGGGGTACGCGGATGAGCAGTTCTTC.

The chain couples TRBV4-1 to TRBJ1-6; no firm D call. Between the trimmed V and J ends, which lost 3 bases and 15 bases, there was a span of 18 bases. From germline, CDR1 is MGHRA and CDR2 YSYEKL. This CDR3 region has 14 residues. CDR3 sequence: CASSQTDRRWVLHF. The CDR3 nucleotides are TGCGCCAGCAGCCAGACGGACCGCCGGTGGGTCCTCCACTTT.

The V call is TRBV2, the J call TRBJ2-5; 13 nucleotides line up with TRBD2. V was pared by 6 bases and J by 5 bases, with 9 bases of the junction left unmatched. This CDR3 comprises 16 residues. Germline CDR1 is SNHLY and CDR2 is FYNNEI. CDR3 region: CASRGGLAGYGETQYF. The CDR3 nucleotides read TGTGCCAGCAGGGGGGGACTAGCGGGATATGGTGAGACCCAGTACTTC.

This clonotype was recorded many times. The chain couples TRBV12-3 or TRBV12-4 to TRBJ2-3, with a possible D match to TRBD2 (6 bases). CDR3 length: 15 amino acids. Trimming took off 7 bases at V and 4 bases at J, with 18 bases between the two ends. The CDR3 nucleotides are TGTGCCAGCATCCATAGCGGCGCCGGGGCAGATACGCAGTATTTT. This encodes CASIHSGAGADTQYF.

This clonotype was observed a handful of times. V usage is TRBV12-3 or TRBV12-4 and J usage is TRBJ2-7; no clear D gene. The CDR3 spans 13 residues. Deletions cut 7 bases from V and 4 bases from J, with 14 bases between. CDR3 region: CASTSSSVYEQYF. As DNA, the CDR3 is TGTGCCAGCACCTCATCCTCCGTATACGAGCAGTACTTC.

V and J are TRBV12-3 or TRBV12-4 and TRBJ2-1; TRBD1 is a possible D gene (5 bases). The CDR3 length is 11 residues. The germline V and J ends were trimmed by 4 bases and 12 bases, with 10 bases remaining between them. The CDR3 reads CASSSPRGQFF. CDR3 sequence (DNA): TGTGCCAGCAGTTCCCCTAGGGGGCAGTTCTTC.

This chain joins TRBV20-1 and TRBJ1-2; tentative D call: TRBD1 (5 bases). Germline V gene data show CDR1 as DFQATT and CDR2 as SNEGSKA (reference sequence). This CDR3 has 13 residues. Trimming took 2 bases from V and 7 from J, leaving 14 bases between them. CDR3 nucleotides: TGCAGTGCTAGATATGACAGCCTAAGTGGCTACACCTTC. It is translated as CSARYDSLSGYTF.

There are a few counts of this clonotype. V and J are TRBV12-3 or TRBV12-4 and TRBJ2-1, with D uncertain. This CDR3 is 15 amino acids long. V shed 1 base and J shed 4 bases, with 11 bases lying between them. CDR3 protein: CASSLGLDRYNEQFF. CDR3 coding DNA: TGTGCCAGCAGTTTAGGGCTAGATCGATACAATGAGCAGTTCTTC.

V gene TRBV27 combines with J gene TRBJ2-3; the match to TRBD2 covers 9 bases. CDR1 is MNHEY and CDR2 is SMNVEV in the germline V gene (reference sequence). CDR3 length: 12 amino acids. The ends lost 10 bases at V and 5 bases at J; junction bases unmatched: 4. For the CDR3, the DNA is TGTGCCAAAATACTAGCGGGAGATACGCAGTATTTT. Protein: CAKILAGDTQYF.

There are many counts of this clonotype. The chain links TRBV6-5 to TRBJ1-2; D not resolved. Germline values: CDR1 MNHEY, CDR2 SVGAGI. This CDR3 is 13 amino acids long. With 0 bases removed from V and 5 bases from J, the gap between germline ends came to 7 bases. CDR3 sequence: CASSYSEVYGYTF. The CDR3 nucleotides are TGTGCCAGCAGTTACTCAGAAGTTTATGGCTACACCTTC.

V is TRBV20-1 and J is TRBJ2-1, with D possibly called TRBD1 or TRBD2 (5 bases each). This CDR3 is 14 amino acids long. Germline V gives CDR1 DFQATT, CDR2 SNEGSKA (reference sequence). The V gene lost 5 bases and the J gene lost 7 bases, with 18 bases spanning the gap. Here the CDR3 DNA reads TGCAGTGCTTCCCGGGGCCGAGCTGAGAATGAGCAGTTCTTC. Encoded protein: CSASRGRAENEQFF.

The V call is TRBV5-1, the J call TRBJ2-7; unclear D gene. The length of the CDR3 is 19 residues. V was clipped by 1 base and J by 0 bases, with 23 bases between them. CDR1 and CDR2 from the germline V gene are SGHRS and YFSETQ. The CDR3 loop reads CASSLIGKIAFLHSYEQYF. The CDR3 DNA reads TGCGCCAGCAGCTTGATTGGGAAAATAGCCTTTCTACACTCCTACGAGCAGTACTTC.

V gene TRBV4-3 combines with J gene TRBJ2-5; TRBD2 matches at 9 bases. This CDR3 has 15 residues. V gave up 2 bases and J gave up 4 bases; unmatched junction bases: 5. CDR1 is LGHNA and CDR2 is YSLEER in the germline V gene. In nucleotides, the CDR3 is TGCGCCAGCAGCCAAATAGCGGGAGCCCCAGAGACCCAGTACTTC. This sequence encodes CASSQIAGAPETQYF.

This rearrangement joins TRBV4-1 to TRBJ2-7; 11 bases agree with TRBD1. The CDR3 runs to 19 residues. CDR1 and CDR2 from the germline V gene are MGHRA and YSYEKL. The trim removed 4 bases at V and 3 bases at J, leaving 17 bases unmatched. DNA of the CDR3: TGCGCCAGCAGCCCCCTTCCGGACAGGGGGCTTTTTACCTACTACGAGCAGTACTTC. It codes for CASSPLPDRGLFTYYEQYF.

This clonotype was seen a handful of times. The chain recombines TRBV5-1 with TRBJ2-1; no clear D gene. Deletions cut 0 bases from V and 8 bases from J, with 12 bases between. Germline CDR1 SGHRS, CDR2 YFSETQ. The CDR3 totals 14 residues. In DNA, the CDR3 is TGCGCCAGCAGCTTGGCTTTCATTTTCGATGAGCAGTTCTTC. Amino acids: CASSLAFIFDEQFF.